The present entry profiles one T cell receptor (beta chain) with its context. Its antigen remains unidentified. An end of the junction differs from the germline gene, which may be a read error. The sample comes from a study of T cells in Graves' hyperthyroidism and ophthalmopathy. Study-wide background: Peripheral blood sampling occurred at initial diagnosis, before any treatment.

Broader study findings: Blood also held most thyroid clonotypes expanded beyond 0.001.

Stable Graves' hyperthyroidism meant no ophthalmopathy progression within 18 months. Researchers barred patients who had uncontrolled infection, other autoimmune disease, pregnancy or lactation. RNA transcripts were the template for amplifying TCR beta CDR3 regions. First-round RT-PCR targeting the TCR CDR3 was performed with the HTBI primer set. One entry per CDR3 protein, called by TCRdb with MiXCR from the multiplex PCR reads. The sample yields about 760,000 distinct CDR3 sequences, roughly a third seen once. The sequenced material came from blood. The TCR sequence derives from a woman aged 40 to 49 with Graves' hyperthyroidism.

DNA for the CDR3: TGTGCCAGCAGCGTAGGCCCATCCGACAGGTACCAAGGGACCCAGTACTTC. This gives the protein CASSVGPSDRYQGTQYF. The chain carries TRBV9 and TRBJ2-5, with D maybe TRBD1 (6 bases). Germline CDR1 reads SGDLS; CDR2 reads YYNGEE. The CDR3 totals 17 residues.